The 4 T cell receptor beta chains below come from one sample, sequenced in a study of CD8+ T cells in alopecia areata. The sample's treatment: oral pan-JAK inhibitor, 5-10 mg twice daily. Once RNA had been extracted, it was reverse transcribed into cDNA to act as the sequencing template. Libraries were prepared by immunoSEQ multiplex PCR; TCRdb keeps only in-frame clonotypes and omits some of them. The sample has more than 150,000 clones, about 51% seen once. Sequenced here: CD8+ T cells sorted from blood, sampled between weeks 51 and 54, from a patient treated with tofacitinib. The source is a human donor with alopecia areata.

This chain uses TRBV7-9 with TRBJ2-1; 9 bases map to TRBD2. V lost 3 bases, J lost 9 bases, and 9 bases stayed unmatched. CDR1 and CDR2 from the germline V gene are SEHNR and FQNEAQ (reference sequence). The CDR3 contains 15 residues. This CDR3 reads CASSFWRGGRGEQFF. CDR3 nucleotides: TGTGCCAGCAGCTTCTGGCGGGGGGGCCGAGGTGAGCAGTTCTTC.

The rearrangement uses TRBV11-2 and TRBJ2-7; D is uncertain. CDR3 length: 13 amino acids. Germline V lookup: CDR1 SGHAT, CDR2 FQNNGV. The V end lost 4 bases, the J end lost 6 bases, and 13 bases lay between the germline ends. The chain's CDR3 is CASSSHPPAEQYF. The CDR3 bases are TGTGCCAGCAGCTCTCACCCCCCCGCCGAGCAGTACTTC.

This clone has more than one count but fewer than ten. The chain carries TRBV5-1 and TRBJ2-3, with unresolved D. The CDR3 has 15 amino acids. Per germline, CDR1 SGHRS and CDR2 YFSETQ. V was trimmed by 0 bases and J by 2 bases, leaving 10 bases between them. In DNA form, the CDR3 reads TGCGCCAGCAGCTTGGAGGGCTTTCCCACAGATACGCAGTATTTT. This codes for CASSLEGFPTDTQYF. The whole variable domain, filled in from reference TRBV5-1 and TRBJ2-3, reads KAGVTQTPRYLIKTRGQQVTLSCSPISGHRSVSWYQQTPGQGLQFLFEYFSETQRNKGNFPGRFSGRQFSNSRSEMNVSTLELGDSALYLCASSLEGFPTDTQYFGPGTRLTVL.

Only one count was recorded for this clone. The CDR3 nucleotides are TGCAGCGTTGGCCAACCAGGCAATCAGCCCCAGCATTTT. Its protein product is CSVGQPGNQPQHF. This chain connects TRBV29-1 to TRBJ1-5; D is uncertain. This CDR3 is 13 amino acids long. Trimming took off 4 bases at V and 2 bases at J, with 9 bases between the two ends. Germline V gene lookup returns CDR1 SQVTM and CDR2 ANQGSEA.